A selection of T cell receptor beta chains follows, all from one sample in a study of blood T cell repertoires in COVID-19. Repertoires were generated with immunoSEQ multiplex PCR, while TCRdb's copy carries only in-frame clones and drops some. Among a few hundred thousand clones listed, around 83% were seen once. The sequencing sample was made of peripheral blood. These TCRs come from a man younger than 35 with active or convalescent COVID-19. The CDR3 runs from the conserved cysteine through the conserved F or W. A D gene is named only where the DNA matches it firmly. Clone size, where shown, is once, few, many, or a class for clones that have expanded.

clone size: .; J gene: TRBJ2-1; V gene: TRBV7-6; D gene: TRBD1; CDR3 DNA: TGTGCCAGCAGCTTAGGGTCTCTGGGACAGGGATACAATGAGCAGTTCTTC; CDR3 protein: CASSLGSLGQGYNEQFF
clone size: .; J gene: TRBJ1-3; V gene: TRBV6-5; D gene: TRBD1; CDR3 DNA: TGTGCCAGCAGTTACACAGGGGCTGGAAACACCATATATTTT; CDR3 protein: CASSYTGAGNTIYF
clone size: .; J gene: TRBJ2-5; V gene: TRBV7-9; D gene: TRBD2; CDR3 DNA: TGTGCCAGCAGGTCAGGGGTTGCTAGCGGGGGAAGGGGAGAGACCCAGTACTTC; CDR3 protein: CASRSGVASGGRGETQYF
clone size: .; J gene: TRBJ2-2; V gene: TRBV5-5; D gene: TRBD1; CDR3 DNA: TGTGCCAGCAGCATGGGACAGGCAATGAACTCCGGGGAGCTGTTTTTT; CDR3 protein: CASSMGQAMNSGELFF
clone size: once; J gene: TRBJ2-5; V gene: TRBV7-6; D gene: .; CDR3 DNA: TGTGCCAGCAGCGGGGCCCCGGGGGTGCAAGAGACCCAGTACTTC; CDR3 protein: CASSGAPGVQETQYF
clone size: .; J gene: TRBJ2-3; V gene: TRBV11-2; D gene: .; CDR3 DNA: TGTGCCAGCAGCGATGGCGACAGGTTCACAGATACGCAGTATTTT; CDR3 protein: CASSDGDRFTDTQYF
clone size: .; J gene: TRBJ2-3; V gene: TRBV6-5; D gene: .; CDR3 DNA: TGTGCCAGCAGTCCACGGAGAGATACGCAGTATTTT; CDR3 protein: CASSPRRDTQYF
clone size: few; J gene: TRBJ1-2; V gene: TRBV30; D gene: TRBD1; CDR3 DNA: TGTGCCTGGGTCGCGAACCGGGACAGGGGGCTTCTGGGTTATGGCTACACCTTC; CDR3 protein: CAWVANRDRGLLGYGYTF
clone size: .; J gene: TRBJ2-1; V gene: TRBV24-1; D gene: TRBD2; CDR3 DNA: TGTGCCACCAGTGATTTGACTAGCGGGGGCGGTGAGCAGTTCTTC; CDR3 protein: CATSDLTSGGGEQFF
clone size: .; J gene: TRBJ2-7; V gene: TRBV18; D gene: .; CDR3 DNA: TGTGCCAGCTCACCTCAGAATGAGGGCTACGAGCAGTACTTC; CDR3 protein: CASSPQNEGYEQYF
clone size: .; J gene: TRBJ1-4; V gene: TRBV4-2; D gene: TRBD1; CDR3 DNA: TGTGCCAGCAGCCAAGAGTTGGGGACAGTCCATGAAAAACTGTTTTTT; CDR3 protein: CASSQELGTVHEKLFF
clone size: .; J gene: TRBJ1-1; V gene: TRBV10-3; D gene: .; CDR3 DNA: TGTGCCATCAGTGAGGACCGGAGGTCTGAAGCTTTCTTT; CDR3 protein: CAISEDRRSEAFF
clone size: once; J gene: TRBJ2-2; V gene: TRBV10-3; D gene: .; CDR3 DNA: TGTGCCATCAGTGAGCGAGCCCCCGGGGAGCTGTTTTTT; CDR3 protein: CAISERAPGELFF
clone size: .; J gene: TRBJ2-1; V gene: TRBV6-5; D gene: .; CDR3 DNA: TGTGCCAGCAGCCGGGCGGGTCATGAGCAGTTCTTC; CDR3 protein: CASSRAGHEQFF
clone size: .; J gene: TRBJ1-2; V gene: TRBV5-1; D gene: .; CDR3 DNA: TGCGCCAGCAGCGGCGACTGGGACTATGGCTACACCTTC; CDR3 protein: CASSGDWDYGYTF
clone size: .; J gene: TRBJ2-1; V gene: TRBV11-2; D gene: TRBD2; CDR3 DNA: TGTGCCAGCAGCTTAAGACTAGCGGGGGACAATGAGCAGTTCTTC; CDR3 protein: CASSLRLAGDNEQFF
clone size: once; J gene: TRBJ1-1; V gene: TRBV25-1; D gene: .; CDR3 DNA: TGTGCCAGCAGTGGCCCGACAGGGAACACTGAAGCTTTCTTT; CDR3 protein: CASSGPTGNTEAFF
clone size: .; J gene: TRBJ2-1; V gene: TRBV4-2; D gene: TRBD2; CDR3 DNA: TGTGCCAGCAGCCAAGGAACTAGCGGATACAATGAGCAGTTCTTC; CDR3 protein: CASSQGTSGYNEQFF
clone size: .; J gene: TRBJ2-5; V gene: TRBV28; D gene: .; CDR3 DNA: TGTGCCAGCAGTGAGGACTCCCGGGCGGCCCAGTACTTC; CDR3 protein: CASSEDSRAAQYF
clone size: once; J gene: TRBJ2-7; V gene: TRBV2; D gene: .; CDR3 DNA: TGTGCCAGCAGTGACCGCCCGGCCGGGGTCTCCGAGCAGTACTTC; CDR3 protein: CASSDRPAGVSEQYF
clone size: .; J gene: TRBJ1-1; V gene: TRBV6-5; D gene: TRBD1; CDR3 DNA: TGTGCCGTATTAGGGACAGAGAACACTGAAGCTTTCTTT; CDR3 protein: CAVLGTENTEAFF
clone size: .; J gene: TRBJ2-1; V gene: TRBV7-2; D gene: .; CDR3 DNA: TGTGCCAGCAGCTTAGCCCCCAACAATGAGCAGTTCTTC; CDR3 protein: CASSLAPNNEQFF
clone size: .; J gene: TRBJ2-5; V gene: TRBV6-7; D gene: TRBD1; CDR3 DNA: TGTGCCAGCAGCCCGAACCCTGGATGCGGGGGACAGGGGGCCCAAGAGACCCAGTACTTC; CDR3 protein: CASSPNPGCGGQGAQETQYF
clone size: .; J gene: TRBJ2-3; V gene: TRBV30; D gene: .; CDR3 DNA: TGTGCCTGGATAGCCACAGATACGCAGTATTTT; CDR3 protein: CAWIATDTQYF
clone size: .; J gene: TRBJ1-1; V gene: TRBV10-3; D gene: .; CDR3 DNA: TGTGCCAGCACAGGGAGCACTGAAGCTTTCTTT; CDR3 protein: CASTGSTEAFF
clone size: once; J gene: TRBJ1-1; V gene: TRBV6-5; D gene: TRBD1; CDR3 DNA: TGTGCCAGCAGTCCAATGGGACAGATGAACACTGAAGCTTTCTTT; CDR3 protein: CASSPMGQMNTEAFF
clone size: .; J gene: TRBJ2-1; V gene: TRBV4-2; D gene: .; CDR3 DNA: TGTGCCAGCAGCCAAGAAGTCCCGCAGCGGTCCAATGAGCAGTTCTTC; CDR3 protein: CASSQEVPQRSNEQFF